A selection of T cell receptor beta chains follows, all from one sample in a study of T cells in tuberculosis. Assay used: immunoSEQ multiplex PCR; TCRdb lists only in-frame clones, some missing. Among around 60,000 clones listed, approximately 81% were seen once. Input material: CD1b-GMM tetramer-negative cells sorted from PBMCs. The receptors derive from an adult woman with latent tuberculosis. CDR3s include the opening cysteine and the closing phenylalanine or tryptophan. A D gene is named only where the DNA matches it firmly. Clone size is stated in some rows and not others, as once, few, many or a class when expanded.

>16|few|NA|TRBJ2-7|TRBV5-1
CASSLIDRDAPGEQYF
TGCGCCAGCAGCTTGATAGACAGAGATGCGCCAGGGGAGCAGTACTTC
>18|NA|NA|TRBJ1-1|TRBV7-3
CASSPLVQGGERNTEAFF
TGTGCCAGCAGCCCTCTTGTACAGGGCGGAGAGAGGAACACTGAAGCTTTCTTT
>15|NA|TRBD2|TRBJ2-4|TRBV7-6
CASSLVAGAKNIQYF
TGTGCCAGCAGCTTAGTAGCGGGGGCCAAAAACATTCAGTACTTC
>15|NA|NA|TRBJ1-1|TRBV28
CASSLQGTRGTEAFF
TGTGCCAGCAGTTTACAGGGGACCCGCGGCACTGAAGCTTTCTTT
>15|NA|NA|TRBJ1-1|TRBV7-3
CASSPGRQTNTEAFF
TGTGCCAGCAGCCCCGGGAGGCAGACGAACACTGAAGCTTTCTTT
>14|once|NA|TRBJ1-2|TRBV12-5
CASGPPGNTGGYTF
TGTGCTAGTGGCCCTCCCGGCAACACAGGGGGCTACACCTTC
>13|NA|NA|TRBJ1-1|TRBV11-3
CASSLTERTEAFF
TGTGCCAGCAGCCTGACAGAAAGGACTGAAGCTTTCTTT
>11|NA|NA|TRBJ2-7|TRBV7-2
CASSQLYEQYF
TGTGCCAGCAGCCAACTCTACGAGCAGTACTTC
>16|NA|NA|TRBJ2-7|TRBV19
CASSPSDRHLGNEQYF
TGTGCCAGTAGCCCGTCAGACAGGCACCTAGGCAACGAGCAGTACTTC
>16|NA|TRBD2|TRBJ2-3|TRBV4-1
CASSLTSGIGTDTQYF
TGCGCCAGCAGCCTGACTAGCGGGATAGGCACAGATACGCAGTATTTT
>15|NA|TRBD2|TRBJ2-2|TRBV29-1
CSVTSAGRDTGELFF
TGCAGCGTCACCTCGGCGGGGAGGGACACCGGGGAGCTGTTTTTT
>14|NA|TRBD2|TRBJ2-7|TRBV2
CASSVLAGAGEQYF
TGTGCCAGCAGTGTACTAGCGGGAGCAGGAGAGCAGTACTTC
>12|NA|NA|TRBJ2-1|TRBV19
CASRGTYNEQFF
TGTGCCAGTAGGGGCACCTACAATGAGCAGTTCTTC
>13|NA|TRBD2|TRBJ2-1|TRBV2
CASRVAPAGAQFF
TGTGCCAGCAGGGTAGCCCCAGCGGGGGCTCAGTTCTTC
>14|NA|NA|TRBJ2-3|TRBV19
CASSMVRITDTQYF
TGTGCCAGTAGTATGGTGCGAATCACAGATACGCAGTATTTT
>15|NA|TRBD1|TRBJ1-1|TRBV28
CASGGTGGGKPEAFF
TGTGCCAGCGGGGGGACAGGGGGCGGGAAGCCTGAAGCTTTCTTT
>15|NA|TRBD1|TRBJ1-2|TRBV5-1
CASSYTGGPNYGYTF
TGCGCCAGCAGCTACACAGGGGGTCCCAACTATGGCTACACCTTC
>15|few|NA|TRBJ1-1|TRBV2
CASSERGGQRPEAFF
TGTGCCAGCAGTGAGAGAGGCGGTCAGAGGCCTGAAGCTTTCTTT
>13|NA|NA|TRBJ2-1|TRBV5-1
CASSPLGAFEQFF
TGCGCCAGCAGCCCCCTGGGGGCATTCGAGCAGTTCTTC
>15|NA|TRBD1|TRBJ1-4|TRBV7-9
CASSSRQGSNEKLFF
TGTGCCAGCAGCTCCCGACAGGGCTCAAACGAAAAACTGTTTTTT
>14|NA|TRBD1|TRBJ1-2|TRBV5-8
CASSSWTGGNGYTF
TGTGCCAGCAGCTCTTGGACAGGGGGAAATGGCTACACCTTC
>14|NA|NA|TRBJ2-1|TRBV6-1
CASSGQGGNNEQFF
TGTGCCAGCAGCGGACAGGGAGGGAACAATGAGCAGTTCTTC
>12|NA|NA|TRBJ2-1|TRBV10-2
CASSEGPPEQFF
TGCGCCAGCAGTGAGGGCCCCCCAGAGCAGTTCTTC
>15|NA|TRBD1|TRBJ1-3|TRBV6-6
CASSYSGTAGNTIYF
TGTGCCAGCAGTTACTCCGGGACAGCTGGAAACACCATATATTTT